The 18 T cell receptor beta chains reported below all come from one sample, sequenced in a study of T cell responses to AZD1222 COVID-19 vaccine. The table came from immunoSEQ multiplex PCR; TCRdb's copy has only in-frame clones and leaves some out. This table has under 170,000 clones, roughly 94% appearing once. The specimen comprised peripheral blood, sampled on day 0 of AZD1222 vaccination. The receptors derive from an adult in good health.

The chain recombines TRBV7-2 with TRBJ2-5, with D tentatively TRBD2 (6 bases). CDR3 length equals 12 residues. The ends were cut back, 6 bases at V and 13 bases at J, with 18 bases in the middle. Germline values: CDR1 SGHTA, CDR2 FQGNSA. This CDR3 is CASSPDLATRYF. DNA for the CDR3: TGTGCCAGCAGTCCAGATCTAGCGACTAGGTACTTC.

This chain uses TRBV7-2 with TRBJ2-7; D is perhaps TRBD1 (6 bases). V was trimmed by 3 bases and J by 2 bases, leaving 11 bases between them. Germline V gene data show CDR1 as SGHTA and CDR2 as FQGNSA. The CDR3 has 14 amino acids. CDR3 DNA sequence: TGTGCCAGCAGCTTGTTGACAGGACCCTACGAGCAGTACGTC. This encodes CASSLLTGPYEQYV.

This chain joins TRBV28 and TRBJ2-5; 8 bases map to TRBD2. Germline assignment: CDR1 MDHEN and CDR2 SYDVKM. This CDR3 contains 16 residues. Losses at the gene ends were 6 bases for V and 0 bases for J; bases not matched to a gene: 9. CDR3 coding DNA: TGTGCCAGCAGCGACCCGGGGGGGCCCTACCAAGAGACCCAGTACTTC. This codes for CASSDPGGPYQETQYF.

This clone was found once. The gene calls are TRBV3-1 (or the pseudogene TRBV3-2) and TRBJ2-1; possible D gene TRBD2, 6 bases. The CDR3 runs to 16 residues. Germline V gene data show CDR1 as LGHDT and CDR2 as YNNKEL (reference sequence). V lost 4 bases and J lost 0, with 13 bases in between. CDR3 nucleotides: TGTGCCAGCAGCCCCACGGGACTGGGCTCCTACAATGAGCAGTTCTTC. Translated: CASSPTGLGSYNEQFF.

The gene calls are TRBV9 and TRBJ1-1; TRBD1 might be the D (5 bases). CDR1 and CDR2 from the germline V gene are SGDLS and YYNGEE. CDR3 length: 15 residues. Trimming stripped 3 bases from V and 0 bases from J, with 12 bases between. CDR3 nucleotides: TGTGCCAGCAGCGCCCGGGGCGGGGTGAACACTGAAGCTTTCTTT. It yields the protein CASSARGGVNTEAFF.

CDR3 amino acids: CASNLRQLAEETQYF. Written as DNA, the CDR3 is TGCGCCAGCAATCTACGGCAGCTAGCGGAAGAGACCCAGTACTTC. This sequence joins TRBV10-2 and TRBJ2-5, with 7 bases identical to TRBD2. The CDR3 runs to 15 residues. Germline V gives CDR1 WSHSY, CDR2 SAAADI. With V trimmed by 7 bases and J by 3 bases, 11 bases remained unmatched.

The gene calls are TRBV28 and TRBJ1-3, with 9 positions matching TRBD1. CDR3 length: 15 residues. Germline values: CDR1 MDHEN, CDR2 SYDVKM. V lost 4 bases, J lost 7 bases, and 8 bases stayed unmatched. CDR3 protein: CASSSPGQGPNTIYF. The CDR3 DNA is TGTGCCAGCAGTTCTCCGGGACAGGGTCCGAACACCATATATTTT.

This clone was seen just once. This sequence joins TRBV30 and TRBJ1-2; tentatively, D is TRBD1 (5 bases). CDR1 GTSNPN and CDR2 SVGIG come from the germline V gene (reference sequence). The CDR3 covers 13 residues. As DNA, the CDR3 is TGTGCGTCGGGGCGGCAGGGAGGGTCTGGCTACACCTTC. It yields the protein CASGRQGGSGYTF.

This clone was counted only a few times. The chain is built from TRBV29-1 and TRBJ1-1; the D is unclear. Germline V CDR1 and CDR2: SQVTM, ANQGSEA. The CDR3 has 14 amino acids. V shed 7 bases and J shed 3 bases, with 18 bases lying between them. CDR3 sequence: CSASLGVGDTEAFF. The CDR3 coding sequence is TGCAGCGCTTCCCTCGGGGTTGGGGACACTGAAGCTTTCTTT.

V gene TRBV2 combines with J gene TRBJ1-2, with D perhaps TRBD1 (5 bases). The CDR3 runs 15 residues. Between the trimmed V and J ends, which lost 6 bases and 2 bases, there was a span of 16 bases. CDR1 and CDR2 from the germline V gene are SNHLY and FYNNEI. CDR3 amino acids: CASSLNRGSNYGYTF. DNA for the CDR3: TGTGCCAGCAGCCTCAACCGGGGCTCCAACTATGGCTACACCTTC.

The chain joins TRBV7-8 to TRBJ1-2; TRBD1 might be the D (5 bases). CDR1 is SGHVS, CDR2 FQNEAQ, per germline. This CDR3 region has 14 residues. The ends were cut back, 5 bases at V and 2 bases at J, with 12 bases in the middle. CDR3 loop: CASSPTVSNYGYTF. CDR3 nucleotide sequence: TGTGCCAGCAGCCCGACAGTCAGCAACTATGGCTACACCTTC.

The chain recombines TRBV2 with TRBJ2-1; D gene unclear. V shed 8 bases and J shed 9 bases, with 14 bases lying between them. The CDR3 covers 12 residues. Germline lookup yields CDR1 SNHLY and CDR2 FYNNEI. The CDR3 region is CASSGQTGEQFF. CDR3 coding DNA: TGTGCCAGCTCGGGCCAGACGGGTGAGCAGTTCTTC.

The chain employs TRBV16 and TRBJ1-2; D is ambiguous. CDR3 size: 13 residues. In germline, CDR1 is KGHSY, CDR2 FQNENV. V lost 0 bases, J lost 3 bases, and 5 bases lay in between. The CDR3 region has the DNA TGTGCCAGCAGCCAATCAGCGGACTATGGCTACACCTTC. It encodes CASSQSADYGYTF.

The CDR3 nucleotides are TGCGCCAGCAGCTTTATGCTTACCGACAATGAGCAGTTCTTC. Protein: CASSFMLTDNEQFF. V usage is TRBV5-1 and J usage is TRBJ2-1; D is undetermined. Per germline, CDR1 SGHRS and CDR2 YFSETQ. This CDR3 region has 14 residues. The germline V and J ends were trimmed by 2 bases and 5 bases, with 11 bases remaining between them.

V and J are TRBV4-2 and TRBJ1-4; 9 nucleotides align to TRBD1. Germline-derived CDR1 and CDR2 are LGHNA and YNFKEQ. Unmatched junction bases numbered 7, after V lost 0 bases and J lost 8 bases. This CDR3 is 16 amino acids long. CDR3 protein: CASSQDGTGRGEKLFF. For the CDR3, the DNA is TGTGCCAGCAGCCAAGATGGGACAGGGCGAGGCGAAAAACTGTTTTTT.

This chain connects TRBV7-2 to TRBJ1-2; 12 nucleotides line up with TRBD1. CDR1 is SGHTA, CDR2 FQGNSA, per germline. This CDR3 is built from 15 residues. V gave up 1 base and J gave up 8 bases; unmatched junction bases: 5. In DNA form, the CDR3 reads TGTGCCAGCAGCTTAGTCGGGACAGGGGGCTACGGCTACACCTTC. This encodes CASSLVGTGGYGYTF.

This chain links TRBV5-1 with TRBJ1-1; TRBD1 might be the D (6 bases). V was cut by 3 bases and J by 4 bases, with 16 bases left in between. This CDR3 region has 15 residues. CDR1 and CDR2 (germline): SGHRS, YFSETQ. CDR3 DNA: TGCGCCAGCAGCTGGGAACAGGGTCGTAGCACTGAAGCTTTCTTT. Translation: CASSWEQGRSTEAFF.

Turning to this clone: The identical CDR3 is also encoded by other nucleotide sequences in the sample. The chain employs TRBV5-1 and TRBJ2-2, with TRBD1 identical over 7 bases. The CDR3 sequence is 14 residues long. Germline CDR1 is SGHRS and CDR2 is YFSETQ. V lost 1 base to trimming and J lost 3 bases; unmatched junction nucleotides: 0. The CDR3, as DNA: TGCGCCAGCAGCTTGACAGGGGACACCGGGGAGCTGTTTTTT. Encoded protein: CASSLTGDTGELFF. Based on the CDR3 plus reference TRBV5-1 and TRBJ2-2, the full variable domain is KAGVTQTPRYLIKTRGQQVTLSCSPISGHRSVSWYQQTPGQGLQFLFEYFSETQRNKGNFPGRFSGRQFSNSRSEMNVSTLELGDSALYLCASSLTGDTGELFFGEGSRLTVL.